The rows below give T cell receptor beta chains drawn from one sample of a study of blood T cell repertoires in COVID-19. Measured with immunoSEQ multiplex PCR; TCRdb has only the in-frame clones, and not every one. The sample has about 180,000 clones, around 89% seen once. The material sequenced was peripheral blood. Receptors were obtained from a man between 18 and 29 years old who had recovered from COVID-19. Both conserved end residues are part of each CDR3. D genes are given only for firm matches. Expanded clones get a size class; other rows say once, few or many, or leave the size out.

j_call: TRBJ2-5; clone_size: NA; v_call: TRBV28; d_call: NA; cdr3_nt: TGTGCCAGCAGTTCCCGTTTACGCGTGAGTAGAGAGACCCAGTACTTC; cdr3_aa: CASSSRLRVSRETQYF
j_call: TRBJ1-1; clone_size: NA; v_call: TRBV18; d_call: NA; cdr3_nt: TGTGCCAGCTCACTCCTAAGTGACGGGTCGAACACTGAAGCTTTCTTT; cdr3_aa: CASSLLSDGSNTEAFF
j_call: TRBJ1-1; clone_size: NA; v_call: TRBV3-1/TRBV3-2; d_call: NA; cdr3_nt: TGTGCCAGCAGCCTAAAAGGAGTAGGAAGGATCACTGAAGCTTTCTTT; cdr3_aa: CASSLKGVGRITEAFF
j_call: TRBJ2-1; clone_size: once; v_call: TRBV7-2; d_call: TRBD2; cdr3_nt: TGTGCCAGCAGCTTAGGGACTAGCTCCTACAATGAGCAGTTCTTC; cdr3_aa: CASSLGTSSYNEQFF
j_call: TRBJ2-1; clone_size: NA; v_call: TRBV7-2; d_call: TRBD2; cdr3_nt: TGTGCCAGCAGCTTTGTAGGGACTAGTCTTATTGAGCAGTTCTTC; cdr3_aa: CASSFVGTSLIEQFF
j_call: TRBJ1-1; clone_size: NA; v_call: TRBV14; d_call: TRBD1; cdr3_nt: TGTGCCAGCAGCCAAGATCCCCTCCCTTGGTCCTTACCGGGACAGGGGAACACTGAAGCTTTCTTT; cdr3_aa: CASSQDPLPWSLPGQGNTEAFF
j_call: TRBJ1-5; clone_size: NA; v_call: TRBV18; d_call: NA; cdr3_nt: TGTGCCAGCTCACAGGACGGGGGGCAGGGTCAGCCCCAGCATTTT; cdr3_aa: CASSQDGGQGQPQHF
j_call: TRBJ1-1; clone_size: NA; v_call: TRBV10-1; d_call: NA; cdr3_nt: TGCGCCAGCAGTGAATTCCGGGAGGCGAACACTGAAGCTTTCTTT; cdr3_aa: CASSEFREANTEAFF
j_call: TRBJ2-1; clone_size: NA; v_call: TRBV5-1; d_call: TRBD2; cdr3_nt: TGCGCCAGCAGCTCACTAGCGGGGGAGGTGAATGAGCAGTTCTTC; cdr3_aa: CASSSLAGEVNEQFF
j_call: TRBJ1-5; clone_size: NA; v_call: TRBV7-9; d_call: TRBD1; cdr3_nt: TGTGCCAGCAGTGGGACAGGGGTAGGAGGCGGTCAGCCCCAGCATTTT; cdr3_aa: CASSGTGVGGGQPQHF
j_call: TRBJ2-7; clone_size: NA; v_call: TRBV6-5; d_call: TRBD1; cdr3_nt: TGTGCCAGCAGCCGGGACAGGGTAAACGAGCAGTACTTC; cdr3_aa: CASSRDRVNEQYF
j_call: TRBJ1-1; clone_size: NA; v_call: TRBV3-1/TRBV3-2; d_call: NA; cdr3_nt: TGTGCCAGCAGCCAAGATACGGTGAACACTGAAGCTTTCTTT; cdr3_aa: CASSQDTVNTEAFF
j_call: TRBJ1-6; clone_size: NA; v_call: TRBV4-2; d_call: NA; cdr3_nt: TGTGCCAGCAGCCAAGGAGGACAGTATTCACCCCTCCACTTT; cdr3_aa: CASSQGGQYSPLHF
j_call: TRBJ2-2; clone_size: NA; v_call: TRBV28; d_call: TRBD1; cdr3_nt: TGTGCCAGCAGTTCCTCCGGGACAGGGAACAGCAACACCGGGGAGCTGTTTTTT; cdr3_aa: CASSSSGTGNSNTGELFF
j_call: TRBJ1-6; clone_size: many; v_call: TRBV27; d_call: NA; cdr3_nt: TGTGCCAGCAGTCCACAGACCGGGGTTCGGGGGTCACCCCTCCACTTT; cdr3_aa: CASSPQTGVRGSPLHF
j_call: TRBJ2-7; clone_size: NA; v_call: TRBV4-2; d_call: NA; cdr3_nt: TGTGCCAGCAGCCAAGCCCCAGGGTCGTCTAGCGAGCAGTACTTC; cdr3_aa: CASSQAPGSSSEQYF